Each of the 11 T cell receptor beta chains below was sequenced from the same sample in a study of T-cell reconstitution after alpha-beta-depleted transplantation in children. TCRbeta library preparation incorporated unique molecular identifiers. TCRdb reprocessed the PCR reads with MiXCR, giving one entry per CDR3 protein. The sample carries some 290,000 distinct CDR3 sequences, 9.5% to 10% recorded once. The sample consisted of PBMCs from the stem cell graft donor, taken from the stem cell graft. The receptors here all came from a human donor who donated a stem cell graft to a child with SCID.

The V gene is TRBV7-6, the J gene TRBJ2-2; D perhaps matches TRBD2 (6 bases). The germline CDR1 and CDR2 sequences are SGHVS and FNYEAQ. V was pared by 1 base and J by 4 bases, with 10 bases between. This CDR3 region has 15 residues. The CDR3 coding sequence is TGTGCCAGCAGCTTAGTAGGAGGGAGCACCGGGGAGCTGTTTTTT. Protein: CASSLVGGSTGELFF.

V usage is TRBV2 and J usage is TRBJ2-7; 10 positions agree with TRBD1. Germline trimming cut 8 bases from V and 3 bases from J; bases unmatched to any gene: 22. The CDR3 runs 19 residues. CDR1 and CDR2 (germline): SNHLY, FYNNEI. CDR3 DNA sequence: TGTGCCAGCTGTTTCTTTTCCGGGACAGGGGAGGTCCGTAACTACGAGCAGTACTTC. This gives the protein CASCFFSGTGEVRNYEQYF.

This clonotype occurred many times. The chain couples TRBV12-3 or TRBV12-4 to TRBJ1-5; no clear D. The CDR3 runs to 14 residues. Trimming left V 4 bases short and J 3 bases short, with 10 bases between. This chain's CDR3 is CASSSGLSNQPQHF. CDR3 coding DNA: TGTGCCAGCAGTTCGGGTCTGTCCAATCAGCCCCAGCATTTT.

The rearrangement joins TRBV7-9 to TRBJ1-5, with D perhaps matching TRBD1 (5 bases). This CDR3 has 17 residues. Germline CDR1 is SEHNR and CDR2 is FQNEAQ (reference sequence). V lost 1 base, J lost 1 base, and 14 bases lay in between. CDR3 nucleotides: TGTGCCAGCAGCTTAGTAGGCGGGGACTTCAGCAATCAGCCCCAGCATTTT. It is translated as CASSLVGGDFSNQPQHF.

There are a few counts of this clonotype. This chain links TRBV5-1 with TRBJ1-6; perhaps TRBD1 as D (6 bases). Germline-derived CDR1 and CDR2 are SGHRS and YFSETQ. The V and J ends lost 0 bases and 6 bases respectively, with 10 bases between them. The CDR3 consists of 15 residues. This chain's CDR3 is CASSLEGGVNSPLHF. In DNA, the CDR3 is TGCGCCAGCAGCTTGGAGGGGGGGGTTAATTCACCCCTCCACTTT.

This clonotype was counted between two and nine times. This chain joins TRBV9 and TRBJ1-1; D remains ambiguous. Germline-derived CDR1 and CDR2 are SGDLS and YYNGEE. With 2 bases removed from V and 1 base from J, the gap between germline ends came to 9 bases. The CDR3 contains 14 residues. The CDR3 nucleotides read TGTGCCAGCAGCGTTTCTCAGAAGAACACTGAAGCTTTCTTT. Amino acids: CASSVSQKNTEAFF.

V gene TRBV29-1 combines with J gene TRBJ2-2; weak D call: TRBD1 (5 bases). V lost 7 bases and J lost 0, with 9 bases in between. The CDR3 runs 13 residues. The germline gives CDR1 SQVTM, CDR2 ANQGSEA. CDR3 loop: CSGTTANTGELFF. The DNA for the CDR3 is TGCAGCGGCACGACAGCGAACACCGGGGAGCTGTTTTTT.

This clonotype has more than one count but fewer than ten. This chain uses TRBV5-5 with TRBJ2-5; D call uncertain. CDR3 length: 14 amino acids. V was pared by 6 bases and J by 5 bases, with 17 bases between. Germline V gives CDR1 SGHKS, CDR2 YYEKEE (reference sequence). The CDR3 DNA is TGTGCCAGCACCAAACCCAATATGCGGGAGACCCAGTACTTC. Residues: CASTKPNMRETQYF.

This clonotype was observed a few times. The chain is built from TRBV4-1 and TRBJ2-7; no reliable D call. The V gene lost 0 bases and the J gene lost 2 bases, with 11 bases spanning the gap. The CDR3 sequence is 15 residues long. Germline V lookup: CDR1 MGHRA, CDR2 YSYEKL. The CDR3 is CASSQDEDGTYEQYF. CDR3 DNA sequence: TGCGCCAGCAGCCAAGATGAGGACGGTACCTACGAGCAGTACTTC.

A few counts support this clonotype. Possible read error: a much larger clone is one base away. The chain carries TRBV6-2 or TRBV6-3 and TRBJ2-2; D is unresolved. The CDR3 has 17 amino acids. V was pared by 0 bases and J by 7 bases, with 18 bases between. The germline V gene encodes CDR1 MNHEY and CDR2 SVGEGT. This CDR3 is CASSYSPWLPGGGELFF. CDR3 DNA sequence: TGTGCCAGCAGTTACTCTCCCTGGCTACCGGGCGGCGGGGAGCTGTTTTTT.

This clonotype showed up just a few times. The chain links TRBV5-1 to TRBJ1-2, with D tentatively TRBD1 (5 bases). The germline gives CDR1 SGHRS, CDR2 YFSETQ. The CDR3 is 15 amino acids. Trimming left V 3 bases short and J 2 bases short, with 14 bases between. The CDR3 here is CASSSDSNKNYGYTF. The CDR3 DNA follows: TGCGCCAGCAGCTCTGACAGCAACAAGAACTATGGCTACACCTTC.